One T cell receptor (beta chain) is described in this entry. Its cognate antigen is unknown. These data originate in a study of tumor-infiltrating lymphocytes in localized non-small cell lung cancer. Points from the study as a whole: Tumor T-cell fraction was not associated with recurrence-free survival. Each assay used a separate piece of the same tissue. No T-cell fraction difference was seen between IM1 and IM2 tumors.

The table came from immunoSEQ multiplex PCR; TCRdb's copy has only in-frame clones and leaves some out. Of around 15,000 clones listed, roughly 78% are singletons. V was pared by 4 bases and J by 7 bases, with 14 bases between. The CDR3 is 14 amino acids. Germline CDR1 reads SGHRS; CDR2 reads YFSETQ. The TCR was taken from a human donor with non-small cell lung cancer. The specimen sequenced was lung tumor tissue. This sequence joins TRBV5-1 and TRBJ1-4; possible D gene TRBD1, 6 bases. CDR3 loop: CASSAQGLGEKLFF. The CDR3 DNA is TGCGCCAGCAGCGCACAGGGATTGGGTGAAAAACTGTTTTTT. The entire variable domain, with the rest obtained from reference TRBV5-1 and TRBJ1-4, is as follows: KAGVTQTPRYLIKTRGQQVTLSCSPISGHRSVSWYQQTPGQGLQFLFEYFSETQRNKGNFPGRFSGRQFSNSRSEMNVSTLELGDSALYLCASSAQGLGEKLFFGSGTQLSVL.